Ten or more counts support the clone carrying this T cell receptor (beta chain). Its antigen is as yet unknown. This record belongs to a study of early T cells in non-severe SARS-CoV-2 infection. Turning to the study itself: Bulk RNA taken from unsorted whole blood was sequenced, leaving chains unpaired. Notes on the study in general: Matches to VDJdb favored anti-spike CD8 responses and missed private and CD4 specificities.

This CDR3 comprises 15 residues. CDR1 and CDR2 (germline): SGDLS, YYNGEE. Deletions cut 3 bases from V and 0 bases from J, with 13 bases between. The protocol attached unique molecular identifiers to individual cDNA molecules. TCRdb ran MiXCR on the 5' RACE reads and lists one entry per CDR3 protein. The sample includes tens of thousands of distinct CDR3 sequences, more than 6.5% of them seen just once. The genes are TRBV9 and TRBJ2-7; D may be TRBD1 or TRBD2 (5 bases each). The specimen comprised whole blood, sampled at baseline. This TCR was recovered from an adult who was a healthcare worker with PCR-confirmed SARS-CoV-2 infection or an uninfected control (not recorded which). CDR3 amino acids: CASSASYGASYEQYF. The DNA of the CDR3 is TGTGCCAGCAGCGCCTCCTACGGGGCCTCCTACGAGCAGTACTTC.